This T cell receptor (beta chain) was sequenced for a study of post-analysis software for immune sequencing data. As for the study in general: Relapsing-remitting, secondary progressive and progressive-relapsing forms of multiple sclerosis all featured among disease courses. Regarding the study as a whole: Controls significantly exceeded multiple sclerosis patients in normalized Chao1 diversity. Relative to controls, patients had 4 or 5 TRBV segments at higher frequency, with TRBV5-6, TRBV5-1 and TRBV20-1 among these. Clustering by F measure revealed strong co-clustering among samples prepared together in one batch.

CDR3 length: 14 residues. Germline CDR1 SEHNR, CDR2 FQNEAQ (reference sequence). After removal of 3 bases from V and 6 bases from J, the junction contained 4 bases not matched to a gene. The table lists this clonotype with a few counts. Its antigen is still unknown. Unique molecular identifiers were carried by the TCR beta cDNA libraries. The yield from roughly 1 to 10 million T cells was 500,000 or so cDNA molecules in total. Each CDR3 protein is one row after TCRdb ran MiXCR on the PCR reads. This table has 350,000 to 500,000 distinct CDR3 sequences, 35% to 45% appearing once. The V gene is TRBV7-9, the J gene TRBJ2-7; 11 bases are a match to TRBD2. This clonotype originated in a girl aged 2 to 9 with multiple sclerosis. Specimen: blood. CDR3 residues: CASSLIAGGLEQYF. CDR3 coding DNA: TGTGCCAGCAGCTTGATAGCGGGGGGGCTCGAGCAGTACTTC.